At least ten counts were recorded for the clone carrying this TCR beta chain. The data derive from a study of regulatory T cells in long-lasting Graves disease. iRepertoire HTBI primers and Arm-PCR of CDR3 regions built TCR beta libraries. TCRdb recomputed calls from the multiplex PCR reads with MiXCR, one row per CDR3 protein. The data contain 370,000 or so distinct CDR3 sequences, about a sixth of them singletons. CDR1 and CDR2 from the germline V gene are SGDLS and YYNGEE. The CDR3 covers 16 residues. V trimming: 4 bases; J trimming: 1 base; junction bases outside the gene matches: 8. Time point in this sample: newly diagnosed GD, antithyroid drugs for less than 3 months. From RNA extracted from PBMCs, the TCR library was made. In addition, the sample was reused for a study of T cells in Graves' hyperthyroidism and ophthalmopathy. From that paper: The definition of stable Graves' hyperthyroidism was no ophthalmopathy progression within 18 months. Investigators excluded patients with uncontrolled infection, other autoimmune disease, pregnancy or lactation. Stable hyperthyroidism and ophthalmopathy were separated using 13 V-J signatures.

The sequences come from peripheral blood mononuclear cells (PBMCs), collected at new diagnosis, from a patient treated with antithyroid drugs. This TCR came from a woman younger than 35 with Graves disease. The chain carries TRBV9 and TRBJ2-5, with 9 bases matching TRBD2. CDR3 sequence (DNA): TGTGCCAGCAGCTTGTCAGCGGGGGGTTCCCAAGAGACCCAGTACTTC. Amino acid sequence: CASSLSAGGSQETQYF. Variable domain in full (rest from reference TRBV9 and TRBJ2-5): DSGVTQTPKHLITATGQRVTLRCSPRSGDLSVYWYQQSLDQGLQFLIQYYNGEERAKGNILERFSAQQFPDLHSELNLSSLELGDSALYFCASSLSAGGSQETQYFGPGTRLLVL.